This TCR beta chain was retrieved from a study of T cell responses to AZD1222 COVID-19 vaccine. Study summary: Second-dose intervals near 4 or 12 weeks were combined.

Per germline, CDR1 LGHNT and CDR2 FRNRAP. V was pared by 1 base and J by 6 bases, with 13 bases between. This CDR3 has 15 amino acids. Sequenced by immunoSEQ multiplex PCR; TCRdb stores in-frame clones only, minus some. The sample comprises some 150,000 clones, just over 90% of which are singletons, and 2.5% to 3% rests with the top ten. The clonotype was recovered from an adult in good health. Material: peripheral blood, obtained on day 0 of AZD1222 vaccination. The rearrangement links TRBV12-5 to TRBJ1-5, with D unclear. The CDR3 region is CASGLGRPRGQPQHF. The CDR3 region has the DNA TGTGCTAGTGGTTTGGGACGGCCGAGAGGTCAGCCCCAGCATTTT.